This entry features one TCR beta chain sequence. This record belongs to a study of T-cell memory formation after mild COVID-19. TCRdb reanalysed the 5' RACE reads using MiXCR and keeps one entry per CDR3 protein. The data show tens of thousands of distinct CDR3 sequences, about 13% seen once. Germline V CDR1 and CDR2: MGHRA, YSYEKL. CDR3 length equals 14 residues. J lost 0 bases, V lost 4 bases, and 1 base had no gene match. V gene TRBV4-1 combines with J gene TRBJ2-7; 9 nucleotides line up with TRBD1. The sequencing input was PBMCs or a T cell subset sorted from them (not recorded which). This clonotype was sampled from an adult woman who had mild COVID-19 (a few samples of this study predate the infection). Cell type and time point are not known. For the CDR3, the DNA is TGCGCCAGCAGCCCGACAGGGGGCTCCTACGAGCAGTACTTC. It encodes CASSPTGGSYEQYF.